This T cell receptor beta chain appears in the sequencing data of a study of T-cell memory formation after mild COVID-19. Findings and limits, study-wide: Mainly CM and EM harbored the contracting CD4+ clones; mainly EMRA harbored the CD8+ ones.

This clonotype was observed a handful of times. The antigen remains undetermined. Each CDR3 protein gets one entry after TCRdb re-called the 5' RACE reads with MiXCR. The repertoire holds 150,000 to 200,000 distinct CDR3 sequences, 16% seen once, with roughly 2.1% in the top ten. CDR1 and CDR2 (germline): DFQATT, SNEGSKA (reference sequence). V shed 0 bases and J shed 7 bases, with 13 bases lying between them. This CDR3 has 13 residues. The chain has TRBV20-1 and TRBJ2-7, with D unclear. The material sequenced was PBMCs or a T cell subset sorted from them (not recorded which). This clonotype originated in an adult woman who had mild COVID-19 (a few samples of this study predate the infection). Cell type and time point are not known. The CDR3 protein is CSARDRASLEQYF. CDR3 in DNA: TGCAGTGCTAGAGATCGGGCTTCGCTAGAGCAGTACTTC.